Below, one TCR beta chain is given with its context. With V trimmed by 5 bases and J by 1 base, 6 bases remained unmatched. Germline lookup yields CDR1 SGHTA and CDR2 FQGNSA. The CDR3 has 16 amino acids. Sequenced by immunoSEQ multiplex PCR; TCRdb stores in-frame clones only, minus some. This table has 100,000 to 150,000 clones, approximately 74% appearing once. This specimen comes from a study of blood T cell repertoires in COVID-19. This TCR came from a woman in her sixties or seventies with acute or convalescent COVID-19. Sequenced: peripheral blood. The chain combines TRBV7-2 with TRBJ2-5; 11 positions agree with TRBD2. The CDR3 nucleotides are TGTGCCAGCAGCGCCGGGACTAGCGGTCCCCAAGAGACCCAGTACTTC. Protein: CASSAGTSGPQETQYF.